This T cell receptor (beta chain) was documented in a study of T cell responses to AZD1222 COVID-19 vaccine. The CDR3 runs 17 residues. Deletions cut 8 bases from V and 4 bases from J, with 27 bases between. Germline loops: CDR1 MDHEN, CDR2 SYDVKM. TCRdb keeps only in-frame clones here, not all; method: immunoSEQ multiplex PCR. The table shows more than 85,000 clones, with about nine tenths occurring only once. The sequence came from an adult in good health. The J gene is TRBJ2-7, the V gene TRBV28, with D possibly called TRBD1 or TRBD2 (6 bases each). Sample: peripheral blood, taken on day 0 of AZD1222 vaccination. This CDR3 reads CASLPLEGGAVRYEQYF. The CDR3 DNA reads as TGTGCCAGCCTCCCCCTTGAGGGGGGCGCGGTCAGGTACGAGCAGTACTTC. Full variable domain (missing parts from reference TRBV28 and TRBJ2-7): DVKVTQSSRYLVKRTGEKVFLECVQDMDHENMFWYRQDPGLGLRLIYFSYDVKMKEKGDIPEGYSVSREKKERFSLILESASTNQTSMYLCASLPLEGGAVRYEQYFGPGTRLTVT.